The 13 T cell receptor beta chains in this list originate from one sample, sequenced in a study of response to subunit inactivated influenza vaccine. TCRdb re-called the RT-PCR reads with MiXCR, one entry per CDR3 protein. The sample lists around 750,000 distinct CDR3 sequences, approximately 21% occurring once. The input for sequencing was PBMCs from blood, taken 5 to 6 days after vaccination. These TCRs come from a man aged 50 or older who received an inactivated influenza vaccine.

The chain couples TRBV15 to TRBJ2-7; D is possibly TRBD2 (5 bases). The CDR3 sequence is 16 residues long. V was cut by 5 bases and J by 1 base, with 18 bases left in between. CDR1 is LNHNV and CDR2 is YYDKDF in the germline V gene (reference sequence). As DNA, the CDR3 is TGTGCCACCAGCCCGCAGTCACTAGTAGGGTCCTACGAGCAGTACTTC. This sequence encodes CATSPQSLVGSYEQYF. Filled out from reference TRBV15 and TRBJ2-7, the complete variable domain reads DAMVIQNPRYQVTQFGKPVTLSCSQTLNHNVMYWYQQKSSQAPKLLFHYYDKDFNNEADTPDNFQSRRPNTSFCFLDIRSPGLGDTAMYLCATSPQSLVGSYEQYFGPGTRLTVT.

This clonotype has a count of ten or more. The V call is TRBV10-3, the J call TRBJ2-7, with D unresolved. This CDR3 has 14 amino acids. Germline CDR1 reads ENHRY; CDR2 reads SYGVKD. The germline V and J ends were trimmed by 2 bases and 1 base, with 9 bases remaining between them. CDR3 nucleotides: TGTGCCATCAGTGAGCGAAGCAGATCCTACGAGCAGTACTTC. Translated: CAISERSRSYEQYF.

This clonotype was observed a few times. This rearrangement joins TRBV4-2 to TRBJ1-4; D gene ambiguous. CDR3 length: 16 amino acids. Germline V gives CDR1 LGHNA, CDR2 YNFKEQ. V dropped 0 bases and J dropped 13 bases, with 21 bases sitting between them. The CDR3 here is CASSQDLSNNQRTLFF. The CDR3 nucleotides are TGTGCCAGCAGCCAAGATCTTTCTAACAACCAAAGGACACTGTTTTTT.

This clonotype was found a few times. The V and J genes are TRBV6-5 and TRBJ2-7; 9 bases agree with TRBD2. V lost 1 base to trimming and J lost 4 bases; unmatched junction nucleotides: 2. Germline-derived CDR1 and CDR2 are MNHEY and SVGAGI. The CDR3 runs to 14 residues. The CDR3 DNA sequence: TGTGCCAGCAGTTACTGGCTAGCGGGGTACGAGCAGTACTTC. Its protein product is CASSYWLAGYEQYF.

The chain uses TRBV7-2 and TRBJ2-7; TRBD2 agrees at 9 bases. The CDR3 sequence is 16 residues long. Per the germline V gene, CDR1 is SGHTA and CDR2 is FQGNSA. Unmatched junction bases numbered 7, after V lost 2 bases and J lost 2 bases. In DNA form, the CDR3 reads TGTGCCAGCAGCTTACAGGTGCCTAGCGGGACCTACGAGCAGTACTTC. This sequence encodes CASSLQVPSGTYEQYF.

V is TRBV7-2 and J is TRBJ1-1; 7 bases are a match to TRBD1. CDR1 and CDR2 from the germline V gene are SGHTA and FQGNSA. V gave up 4 bases and J gave up 10 bases; unmatched junction bases: 6. This CDR3 has 12 amino acids. The CDR3 here is CASSSDQGGAFF. CDR3 sequence (DNA): TGTGCCAGCAGCTCGGACCAGGGGGGAGCTTTCTTT.

This clonotype has a handful of counts. V gene TRBV10-3 combines with J gene TRBJ2-7; 9 nucleotides align to TRBD1. This CDR3 comprises 12 residues. V was pared by 8 bases and J by 4 bases, with 3 bases of the junction left unmatched. Germline loops: CDR1 ENHRY, CDR2 SYGVKD. Written as DNA, the CDR3 is TGTGCCATCCGGGACAGGGTGTACGAGCAGTACTTC. Translating it yields CAIRDRVYEQYF.

In its sample, this clonotype was seen many times. This chain links TRBV7-9 with TRBJ1-2; D might be TRBD1 (6 bases). CDR1 and CDR2 (germline): SEHNR, FQNEAQ (reference sequence). Deletions cut 5 bases from V and 4 bases from J, with 11 bases between. The CDR3 contains 13 residues. The CDR3 sequence is CASSQDSGYGYTF. In DNA form, the CDR3 reads TGTGCCAGCAGCCAGGACAGCGGCTATGGCTACACCTTC.

This clonotype was counted a few times. The genes are TRBV12-3 or TRBV12-4 and TRBJ1-4; D may be TRBD1 (5 bases). V lost 4 bases and J 7 bases, leaving 16 bases between the germline ends. The CDR3 sequence is 15 residues long. In DNA, the CDR3 is TGTGCCAGCAGTTGGAGGGGCGTTGTTGCTGAAAAACTGTTTTTT. Protein sequence: CASSWRGVVAEKLFF.

This clonotype was detected only a few times. A read error may produce the germline difference seen at one junction end. The chain is built from TRBV29-1 and TRBJ2-1; D ambiguous. Germline CDR1 SQVTM, CDR2 ANQGSEA. The CDR3 consists of 14 residues. This chain's CDR3 is CSASVKVDYNKQFF. Here the CDR3 DNA reads TGCAGCGCCTCGGTGAAGGTAGATTACAATAAGCAGTTCTTC.

The CDR3 here is CASSLRDSVSEAFF. The CDR3 nucleotides read TGTGCCAGCTCACTCCGGGACAGCGTATCTGAAGCTTTCTTT. The V and J genes are TRBV18 and TRBJ1-1, with TRBD1 matching over 7 bases. The V segment lost 4 bases and the J segment 6 bases; nucleotides outside the gene matches: 8. Per germline, CDR1 KGHSH and CDR2 LQKENI. This CDR3 spans 14 amino acids.

This rearrangement joins TRBV6-5 to TRBJ2-7, with D perhaps matching TRBD2 (6 bases). The V end lost 2 bases, the J end lost 2 bases, and 10 bases lay between the germline ends. Looked up from germline, CDR1 is MNHEY and CDR2 is SVGAGI. The CDR3 has 14 amino acids. The CDR3 DNA is TGTGCCAGCAGTTACCTTGCGGGAACCTACGAGCAGTACTTC. Translation: CASSYLAGTYEQYF.

This clonotype showed up just once. The chain links TRBV4-2 to TRBJ2-3; 8 nucleotides agree with TRBD2. The CDR3 covers 15 residues. CDR1 and CDR2 (germline): LGHNA, YNFKEQ. V lost 3 bases to trimming and J lost 5 bases; unmatched junction nucleotides: 7. In nucleotides, the CDR3 is TGTGCCAGCAGCCATCAGCGGGAGTATGGAGATACGCAGTATTTT. It codes for CASSHQREYGDTQYF.